This T cell receptor (beta chain) appears in the sequencing data of a study of T cells in Graves' hyperthyroidism and ophthalmopathy. The CDR3 is 13 residues long. From germline, CDR1 is SGHDN and CDR2 FVKESK. Trimming removed 4 bases at V and 3 bases at J, with 6 bases between. The table lists this clonotype with many counts. It was considered stable Graves' hyperthyroidism when ophthalmopathy did not progress within 18 months. Patients aged 18 to 65 had newly diagnosed hyperthyroidism lasting under 2 months. A patient was excluded if there was uncontrolled infection, other autoimmune disease, pregnancy or lactation. The diagnoses drew upon clinical symptoms, serum thyroxine and TRAb, thyroid ultrasound and orbital computed tomography. The source material, RNA transcripts, was used to amplify TCR beta CDR3 regions. Primed by the HTBI set, a first-round RT-PCR was run on the TCR CDR3. TCRdb reanalysed the multiplex PCR reads using MiXCR and keeps one entry per CDR3 protein. The sample gives 700,000 to 850,000 distinct CDR3 sequences, 35% of which show up once; roughly 31% is in the top ten.

This chain uses TRBV14 with TRBJ2-2; no clear D. The receptor's source is a woman in her forties with Graves' hyperthyroidism. The material sequenced was blood. The CDR3 sequence: CASSLRHTGELFF. CDR3 bases: TGTGCCAGCAGCCTTAGACACACCGGGGAGCTGTTTTTT.